Listed here are 10 T cell receptor beta chains from one sample, sequenced in a study of early T cells in non-severe SARS-CoV-2 infection. TCRdb reprocessed the 5' RACE reads with MiXCR, giving one entry per CDR3 protein. The data show approximately 40,000 distinct CDR3 sequences, with around 6.1% seen just once and more than 20% held by the top ten. The specimen was whole blood, collected at baseline. These TCRs come from an adult who was a healthcare worker with PCR-confirmed SARS-CoV-2 infection or an uninfected control (not recorded which).

This clonotype was seen repeatedly, ten times or more. The chain carries TRBV4-1 and TRBJ1-3; D is unclear. CDR1 is MGHRA, CDR2 YSYEKL, per germline. The CDR3 loop spans 13 amino acids. Trimming took off 3 bases at V and 2 bases at J, with 5 bases between the two ends. The chain's CDR3 is CASSQIAGNTIYF. CDR3 DNA: TGCGCCAGCAGCCAGATCGCTGGAAACACCATATATTTT.

The sample holds many counts of this clonotype. V is TRBV6-2 or TRBV6-3 and J is TRBJ2-5, with TRBD2 matching 13 bases. The CDR3 runs to 15 residues. The germline V gene encodes CDR1 MNHEY and CDR2 SVGEGT. Trimming at V came to 6 bases and at J to 5 bases, leaving 6 bases not matched to a gene. The CDR3 sequence: CASSRTSGSRETQYF. The CDR3 DNA follows: TGTGCCAGCAGCCGGACTAGCGGGAGTCGGGAGACCCAGTACTTC.

There are many counts of this clonotype. The V call is TRBV28, the J call TRBJ1-1; 10 bases agree with TRBD1. V lost 7 bases to trimming and J lost 11 bases; unmatched junction nucleotides: 7. Germline values: CDR1 MDHEN, CDR2 SYDVKM. This CDR3 has 12 residues. CDR3 loop: CASIPGTGDAFF. DNA for the CDR3: TGTGCCAGCATCCCCGGGACAGGGGACGCTTTCTTT.

This clonotype occurred many times. The chain recombines TRBV30 with TRBJ2-3; the match to TRBD2 covers 13 bases. Germline CDR1 GTSNPN, CDR2 SVGIG (reference sequence). The CDR3 sequence is 15 residues long. With 5 bases clipped from V and 3 bases from J, the junction kept 5 bases outside the gene matches. In DNA form, the CDR3 reads TGTGCCTGGGGACTAGCGGGAGATAGTACAGATACGCAGTATTTT. Residues: CAWGLAGDSTDTQYF.

The rearrangement joins TRBV6-5 to TRBJ1-6; 7 bases match TRBD1. From germline, CDR1 is MNHEY and CDR2 SVGAGI. The CDR3 is 15 amino acids. With V trimmed by 2 bases and J by 7 bases, 5 bases remained unmatched. CDR3 bases: TGTGCCAGCAGTTACGGAACAGGGGAGAATTCACCCCTCCACTTT. It yields the protein CASSYGTGENSPLHF.

The chain carries TRBV27 and TRBJ2-7, with D possibly being TRBD1 (6 bases). CDR3 length equals 15 residues. CDR1 and CDR2 from the germline V gene are MNHEY and SMNVEV (reference sequence). Trimming removed 1 base at V and 2 bases at J, with 12 bases between. CDR3 bases: TGTGCCAGCAGTTTATTGGGGACACATCCCTACGAGCAGTACTTC. It specifies CASSLLGTHPYEQYF.

This clonotype was observed at least ten times. The chain is built from TRBV12-3 or TRBV12-4 and TRBJ1-1, with a possible D match to TRBD1 (5 bases). Trimming removed 8 bases at V and 4 bases at J, with 14 bases between. The CDR3 is 13 amino acids. The chain's CDR3 is CASGLQGVTEAFF. DNA of the CDR3: TGTGCCAGCGGACTGCAGGGCGTCACTGAAGCTTTCTTT.

This clonotype was detected ten times or more. The CDR3 loop reads CASRLTRVTEAFF. The CDR3 bases are TGTGCCAGCAGGCTGACTCGGGTCACTGAAGCTTTCTTT. The chain combines TRBV6-1 with TRBJ1-1; the D is unclear. Germline V CDR1 and CDR2: MNHNS, SASEGT. This CDR3 comprises 13 residues. With 6 bases removed from V and 4 bases from J, the gap between germline ends came to 12 bases.

This clonotype was counted at least ten times. The chain joins TRBV28 to TRBJ1-1; no firm D call. V lost 4 bases to trimming and J lost 11 bases, with 17 bases between them. CDR3 length: 13 amino acids. The germline CDR1 and CDR2 sequences are MDHEN and SYDVKM. CDR3 region: CASSSFPHVWAFF. CDR3 coding DNA: TGTGCCAGCAGTTCGTTTCCCCATGTGTGGGCTTTCTTT.

This clonotype has only a few counts. The chain combines TRBV2 with TRBJ1-1, with 8 bases aligning to TRBD1. V shed 7 bases, J shed 1 base, and the junction held 5 bases outside the gene matches. Germline assignment: CDR1 SNHLY and CDR2 FYNNEI. CDR3 size: 14 residues. CDR3 DNA: TGTGCCAGCATTCCGGGACAGGAGAACACTGAAGCTTTCTTT. This encodes CASIPGQENTEAFF.